Only a few counts were recorded for the clone carrying this TCR beta chain. Germline is not matched at one junction end, which may reflect a read error. Presentation of ophthalmopathy in the donors involved moderate-to-severe activity, CAS ≥3, NOSPECS ≥4 and a duration under 3 months. The PBMCs were taken from around 10 ml of fresh peripheral blood. Germline assignment: CDR1 KGHDR and CDR2 SFDVKD. The CDR3 is 15 residues long. The source of the sample is a study of Graves' ophthalmopathy and Graves' hyperthyroidism. Overall study context: Untreated patients at initial diagnosis provided peripheral blood.

The sequenced template was RNA, covering the TCR beta CDR3 region. HTBI primers served in a first-round RT-PCR, which a second-round multiplex PCR followed. TCRdb re-called the multiplex PCR reads through MiXCR, storing one row per CDR3 protein. The table lists around 660,000 distinct CDR3 sequences, over 40% of them singletons. The sequence was collected from an adult man with Graves' ophthalmopathy. Material for sequencing was peripheral blood. This sequence joins TRBV24-1 and TRBJ1-1, with D possibly matching TRBD1 (5 bases). This chain's CDR3 is CASSYGGARETEAFF. The CDR3 coding sequence is TGTGCCAGCAGTTACGGCGGGGCTCGGGAAACTGAAGCTTTCTTT.